This is a list of T cell receptor beta chains from one sample in a study of control samples from healthy donors and cancer patients. Here immunoSEQ multiplex PCR was the method, and the copy in TCRdb shows in-frame clones only, minus some. This sample has 100,000 to 120,000 clones, with almost 85% found just once. The sequenced material came from blood. Receptor source: a man between 18 and 35 years old in good health. Each CDR3 is given with its conserved first and last residue. Fields, in order: CDR3 length, J gene, clone size, D gene, V gene, CDR3 DNA, CDR3 protein. The D gene is left open where the match is weak. A clone size is listed for some rows: how often the clone was seen (once, few, many), or a class if it is expanded.

15,TRBJ1-5,NA,NA,TRBV28,TGTGCCAGCAGTTTCCTACCTACTTACAATCAGCCCCAGCATTTT,CASSFLPTYNQPQHF
15,TRBJ1-5,NA,TRBD1,TRBV19,TGTGCCAGTAGTATGGGGACAGGCTACAATCAGCCCCAGCATTTT,CASSMGTGYNQPQHF
16,TRBJ2-4,NA,TRBD2,TRBV9,TGTGCCAGCAGCGTAGGATTAGCGGGGGCCAAAAACATTCAGTACTTC,CASSVGLAGAKNIQYF
16,TRBJ1-1,once,TRBD1,TRBV29-1,TGCAGCGCTGATAGAAGACAGGGGTTAACGAACACTGAAGCTTTCTTT,CSADRRQGLTNTEAFF
14,TRBJ2-2,NA,TRBD1,TRBV6-5,TGTGCCAGCAGTTACGGACAGGATGCCGGGGAGCTGTTTTTT,CASSYGQDAGELFF
17,TRBJ2-7,NA,NA,TRBV15,TGTGCCACCAGCAGAGATATAGGGCTAAGGGGGTACTACGAGCAGTACTTC,CATSRDIGLRGYYEQYF
15,TRBJ1-1,once,TRBD1,TRBV7-6,TGTGCCAGCAGCTTATTAGGGACGCCGGGACAGGAAGCTTTCTTT,CASSLLGTPGQEAFF
16,TRBJ2-2,NA,NA,TRBV12-2,TGTGCAAGTCGCTTAGGGGCTAGCGGGGGGACCGGGGAGCTGTTTTTT,CASRLGASGGTGELFF
15,TRBJ1-1,NA,TRBD1,TRBV11-2,TGTGCCAGCAGGCGACAGGGAGGACGGTTGGATGAAGCTTTCTTT,CASRRQGGRLDEAFF
15,TRBJ1-6,few,TRBD1,TRBV6-6,TGTGCCAGCAGTCAGACAGGGGATTATAATTCACCCCTCCACTTT,CASSQTGDYNSPLHF
15,TRBJ2-3,NA,NA,TRBV19,TGTGCCAGTAGTATGTTCCTATTCGGGGTGGATACGCAGTATTTT,CASSMFLFGVDTQYF
12,TRBJ2-1,NA,NA,TRBV10-3,TGTGCCATCAGTGAGTCAACCAATGAGCAGTTCTTC,CAISESTNEQFF
14,TRBJ2-3,few,TRBD1,TRBV6-4,TGTGCCAGCAGTGACTCAGGGGGCCCAGATACGCAGTATTTT,CASSDSGGPDTQYF
14,TRBJ2-1,NA,TRBD1,TRBV5-1,TGCGCCAGCAGCACGGGACAGGGGGTCTATGAGCAGTTCTTC,CASSTGQGVYEQFF
16,TRBJ2-3,NA,TRBD2,TRBV7-2,TGTGCCAGCAGCTTAGGTCCTAGCGGGGGTGTAGATACGCAGTATTTT,CASSLGPSGGVDTQYF
15,TRBJ1-4,NA,NA,TRBV6-5,TGTGCCAGCAATCCAAGACAGGCCGCTAATGAAAAACTGTTTTTT,CASNPRQAANEKLFF
14,TRBJ1-2,NA,TRBD1,TRBV20-1,TGCAGTGCTAGTGGACAGGGGGAAAACTATGGCTACACCTTC,CSASGQGENYGYTF
15,TRBJ1-5,NA,TRBD1,TRBV6-2/TRBV6-3,TGTGCCAGCAGTTGGACAGGCCTTAGCAATCAGCCCCAGCATTTT,CASSWTGLSNQPQHF
11,TRBJ2-3,NA,NA,TRBV20-1,TGCAGTGGTCGTGGGGAAGATACGCAGTATTTT,CSGRGEDTQYF
15,TRBJ2-2,NA,TRBD2,TRBV7-9,TGTGCCAGCAGCTTTAGCGGGGTAGCCACCGGGGAGCTGTTTTTT,CASSFSGVATGELFF
13,TRBJ1-6,NA,NA,TRBV19,TGTGCCAGTAGTATTTACTGGAATTCACCCCTCCACTTT,CASSIYWNSPLHF
14,TRBJ1-2,NA,TRBD1,TRBV7-2,TGTGCCAGCAGCGACCGACAGGGGATCTATGGCTACACCTTC,CASSDRQGIYGYTF
15,TRBJ2-2,NA,TRBD1,TRBV6-2/TRBV6-3,TGTGCCAGCAGTTTAGACAGGGTAATCCCCGGGGAGCTGTTTTTT,CASSLDRVIPGELFF
13,TRBJ2-1,once,NA,TRBV19,TGTGCCAGTAGTATGGGAATACGGAATGAGCAGTTCTTC,CASSMGIRNEQFF
13,TRBJ2-1,NA,NA,TRBV6-2/TRBV6-3,TGTGCCAGCAGTTCCGCCCTGGCCAATGAGCAGTTCTTC,CASSSALANEQFF
12,TRBJ1-1,NA,NA,TRBV19,TGTGCCAGTAGTCATACTCTCGCTGAAGCTTTCTTT,CASSHTLAEAFF
13,TRBJ1-2,NA,NA,TRBV10-2,TGCGCCAGCAGTGGGGGGGTCGCCTATGGCTACACCTTC,CASSGGVAYGYTF
16,TRBJ2-1,NA,NA,TRBV4-1,TGCGCCAGCAGCCAAGGCTGGGGGGGGCCCTACAATGAGCAGTTCTTC,CASSQGWGGPYNEQFF
14,TRBJ1-6,NA,NA,TRBV28,TGTGCCAGCAATCGGCGGGAGAGGGGTTCACCCCTCCACTTT,CASNRRERGSPLHF
13,TRBJ1-6,NA,NA,TRBV11-2,TGTGCCAGCAGCTTAGTCCCTTATTCACCCCTCCACTTT,CASSLVPYSPLHF
14,TRBJ1-1,NA,NA,TRBV5-1,TGCGCCAGCAGCTTGGACGGCACAGGGACTGAAGCTTTCTTT,CASSLDGTGTEAFF
15,TRBJ2-7,NA,TRBD1,TRBV5-5,TGTGCCAGCAGCGGCAGCCGACAGGGGGGAGAGGAGCAGTACTTC,CASSGSRQGGEEQYF
15,TRBJ2-7,few,TRBD1,TRBV6-5,TGTGCCAGCAGTTATGGGGCAGGGGGATCCTACGAGCAGTACTTC,CASSYGAGGSYEQYF
16,TRBJ2-6,once,NA,TRBV27,TGTGCCAGCAGGAGCTACAGGGTCTCTGGGGCCAACGTCCTGACTTTC,CASRSYRVSGANVLTF
18,TRBJ2-3,NA,TRBD2,TRBV5-1,TGCGCCAGCAGACCACAGACTAGCGGGGGGGCCTCCGCAGATACGCAGTATTTT,CASRPQTSGGASADTQYF
11,TRBJ2-3,NA,NA,TRBV20-1,TGCAGTGCCAGCAAAGGGGATACGCAGTATTTT,CSASKGDTQYF
16,TRBJ1-2,NA,TRBD1,TRBV30,TGTGCCTGGAGGCTCCTCGCCGGACAGGGGGGTGGTGGCTACACCTTC,CAWRLLAGQGGGGYTF
17,TRBJ2-5,NA,NA,TRBV9,TGTGCCAGCAGCGTAGGAGGGAGGACCGCGTACCAAGAGACCCAGTACTTC,CASSVGGRTAYQETQYF
12,TRBJ1-1,NA,NA,TRBV6-6,TGTGCCAGCAGTTACTCTTACACTGAAGCTTTCTTT,CASSYSYTEAFF
19,TRBJ2-6,NA,TRBD1,TRBV4-1,TGCGCCAGCAGCCCGTTCTCGGGACAGGGGGGATCTGGGGCCAACGTCCTGACTTTC,CASSPFSGQGGSGANVLTF
13,TRBJ1-5,NA,NA,TRBV18,TGTGCCAGCTCACCCGGACAGAATCAGCCCCAGCATTTT,CASSPGQNQPQHF
16,TRBJ1-1,NA,NA,TRBV6-5,TGTGCCAGCAGTTACGGGGTCGCCAGCCCGAACACTGAAGCTTTCTTT,CASSYGVASPNTEAFF
14,TRBJ2-5,NA,NA,TRBV5-1,TGCGCCAGCGGGATCCAGGGGCGCCAAGAGACCCAGTACTTC,CASGIQGRQETQYF
10,TRBJ2-1,few,NA,TRBV7-2,TGTGCCAGCAGCTTAGGGGGGCAGTTCTTC,CASSLGGQFF
12,TRBJ2-3,NA,NA,TRBV29-1,TGCAGCGTTTGGAGTAGCACAGATACGCAGTATTTT,CSVWSSTDTQYF
13,TRBJ2-5,NA,NA,TRBV6-5,TGTGCCAGCAGGTTCCCAGGAAAAGAGACCCAGTACTTC,CASRFPGKETQYF
15,TRBJ1-2,NA,NA,TRBV4-1,TGCGCCAGCAGCGAAACCGGGACGGCAATCTATGGCTACACCTTC,CASSETGTAIYGYTF
16,TRBJ2-5,NA,NA,TRBV6-6,TGTGCCTCTATGGGCCTAGCTCTGCCGAACGAAGAGACCCAGTACTTC,CASMGLALPNEETQYF